This T cell receptor beta chain was sequenced for a study of control samples from healthy donors and cancer patients. TCRdb's copy holds only in-frame clones and misses some; the assay was immunoSEQ multiplex PCR. This sample yields about 140,000 clones, of which around nine tenths are seen a single time; about 11% belongs to the top ten. The CDR3 contains 15 residues. Trimming cost V 5 bases and J 4 bases; bases outside gene matches: 8. Germline lookup yields CDR1 MDHEN and CDR2 SYDVKM. The sample taken for sequencing was blood. V and J are TRBV28 and TRBJ1-2, with TRBD1 identical over 9 bases. The clonotype originates from a man aged 25-45 years in good health. CDR3 nucleotide sequence: TGTGCCAGCAGTCCGTATGGGACAGGGATCTATGGCTACACCTTC. Residues: CASSPYGTGIYGYTF.